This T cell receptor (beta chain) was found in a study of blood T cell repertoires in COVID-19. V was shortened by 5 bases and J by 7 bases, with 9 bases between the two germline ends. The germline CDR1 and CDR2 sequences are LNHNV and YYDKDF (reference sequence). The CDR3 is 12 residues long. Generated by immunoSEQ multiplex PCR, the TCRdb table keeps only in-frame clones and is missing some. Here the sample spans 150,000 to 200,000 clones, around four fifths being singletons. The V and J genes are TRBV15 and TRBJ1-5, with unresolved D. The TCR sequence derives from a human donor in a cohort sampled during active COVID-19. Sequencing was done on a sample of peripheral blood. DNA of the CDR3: TGTGCCACCAGCGACCCCGGGCAGCCCCAGCATTTT. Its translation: CATSDPGQPQHF.